The 27 T cell receptor beta chains given below trace back to one sample, sequenced in a study of blood T cells in healthy people across ages. For the second PCR, which ran for about 7 to 12 cycles, a sample-barcoded 5' primer and a J-beta primer mix were used. TCRdb used MiXCR to reprocess the 5' RACE reads, holding one entry per CDR3 protein. The top ten hold roughly 3.7% of the sample, which has roughly 1.5 million distinct CDR3 sequences, 35% to 45% seen once. Sequencing input: blood. All receptors come from a young woman in good health.

The J gene is TRBJ2-1, the V gene TRBV5-1; no definite D call. The V and J ends lost 5 bases and 4 bases respectively, with 13 bases between them. This CDR3 spans 14 amino acids. Germline V CDR1 and CDR2: SGHRS, YFSETQ. This CDR3 is CASRDKTAYNEQFF. CDR3 coding DNA: TGCGCCAGCAGGGATAAAACGGCGTACAATGAGCAGTTCTTC.

This clonotype occurred a few times. This rearrangement joins TRBV12-3 or TRBV12-4 to TRBJ2-1; 14 nucleotides align to TRBD2. The CDR3 length is 17 residues. With 3 bases clipped from V and 9 bases from J, the junction kept 10 bases outside the gene matches. The CDR3 nucleotides read TGTGCCAGCAGTTTCTCCGGACTAGCGGGGGGTCGGGCTGAGCAGTTCTTC. This codes for CASSFSGLAGGRAEQFF.

The rearrangement uses TRBV28 and TRBJ2-1; D might be TRBD1 or TRBD2, each matching 5 bases. This CDR3 spans 15 amino acids. V was pared by 5 bases and J by 3 bases, with 14 bases between. CDR1 is MDHEN and CDR2 is SYDVKM in the germline V gene. In nucleotides, the CDR3 is TGTGCCAGCAGTAGGGACGGGCGGTACTACAATGAGCAGTTCTTC. Its translation: CASSRDGRYYNEQFF.

The sample holds a few counts of this clonotype. This chain connects TRBV7-9 to TRBJ2-3; no firm D call. CDR1 is SEHNR and CDR2 is FQNEAQ in the germline V gene (reference sequence). This CDR3 region has 15 residues. V gave up 2 bases and J gave up 2 bases, with 11 bases separating them. As DNA, the CDR3 is TGTGCCAGCAGCTTACTAGTGCAGTTCACAGATACGCAGTATTTT. This encodes CASSLLVQFTDTQYF. Full variable domain (outside the CDR3, taken from reference TRBV7-9 and TRBJ2-3): DTGVSQNPRHKITKRGQNVTFRCDPISEHNRLYWYRQTLGQGPEFLTYFQNEAQLEKSRLLSDRFSAERPKGSFSTLEIQRTEQGDSAMYLCASSLLVQFTDTQYFGPGTRLTVL.

This clonotype has just a few counts. The chain links TRBV5-8 to TRBJ2-1; no clear D. CDR1 and CDR2 from the germline V gene are SGHTS and YDEGEE. Trimming left V 2 bases short and J 6 bases short, with 6 bases between. The CDR3 totals 12 residues. The CDR3 spells CASSFPFNEQFF. CDR3 coding DNA: TGTGCCAGCAGCTTCCCCTTCAATGAGCAGTTCTTC.

This clonotype was detected many times. This chain joins TRBV6-2 or TRBV6-3 and TRBJ2-1; 9 positions agree with TRBD2. CDR1 is MNHEY, CDR2 SVGEGT, per germline. The CDR3 is 14 amino acids. The trim removed 6 bases at V and 4 bases at J, leaving 4 bases unmatched. The CDR3 bases are TGTGCCAGCAGCGTAACTAGCGGGTACAATGAGCAGTTCTTC. Encoded protein: CASSVTSGYNEQFF.

Only a few counts were recorded for this clonotype. The genes are TRBV4-2 and TRBJ2-7; 9 bases are shared with TRBD2. The V gene's germline CDR1 is LGHNA and CDR2 YNFKEQ. This CDR3 is built from 15 residues. V lost 4 bases and J lost 2; bases outside the gene matches: 6. CDR3 DNA sequence: TGTGCCAGCAGCCGGCAAATAGCGGGAGCCTACGAGCAGTACTTC. It encodes CASSRQIAGAYEQYF.

V usage is TRBV20-1 and J usage is TRBJ1-2, with TRBD1 as a possible D gene (6 bases). Trimming left V 6 bases short and J 8 bases short, with 19 bases between. This CDR3 has 13 amino acids. Germline V lookup: CDR1 DFQATT, CDR2 SNEGSKA (reference sequence). The CDR3 loop is CSAPIEGGEGYTF. The CDR3 DNA is TGCAGTGCCCCCATAGAGGGGGGCGAAGGCTACACCTTC.

The J gene is TRBJ2-1, the V gene TRBV29-1; the D is unclear. Germline CDR1 and CDR2: SQVTM and ANQGSEA. V dropped 1 base and J dropped 7 bases, with 14 bases sitting between them. The CDR3 consists of 14 residues. The CDR3 region is CSVEGGGVGNEQFF. CDR3 DNA: TGCAGCGTTGAAGGGGGTGGAGTGGGTAATGAGCAGTTCTTC.

This clonotype was detected a few times. The genes are TRBV28 and TRBJ1-1; D possibly corresponds to TRBD1 (6 bases). The germline CDR1 and CDR2 sequences are MDHEN and SYDVKM. This CDR3 contains 12 residues. Trimming cost V 3 bases and J 7 bases, with 9 bases left between them. The CDR3 DNA reads TGTGCCAGCAGTTTTGACAGGTTTGAAGCTTTCTTT. Amino acid sequence: CASSFDRFEAFF.

The V call is TRBV7-8, the J call TRBJ2-1; TRBD1 agrees at 10 bases. V lost 2 bases to trimming and J lost 5 bases; unmatched junction nucleotides: 6. CDR1 SGHVS and CDR2 FQNEAQ come from the germline V gene. The length of the CDR3 is 16 residues. The CDR3 nucleotides read TGTGCCAGCAGCTTAAATTCGGGACAGGGGAACAATGAGCAGTTCTTC. Encoded protein: CASSLNSGQGNNEQFF.

The chain combines TRBV12-3 or TRBV12-4 with TRBJ2-2; TRBD1 matches 7 bases. Trimming at V came to 6 bases and at J to 4 bases, leaving 5 bases not matched to a gene. The CDR3 totals 14 residues. Here the CDR3 reads CASSPTGFTGELFF. In DNA form, the CDR3 reads TGTGCCAGCAGCCCGACAGGGTTCACCGGGGAGCTGTTTTTT.

The DNA of the CDR3 is TGTGCCAGCAGTTTAGGGCCTACATATGCGAATGAGCAGTTCTTC. Translation: CASSLGPTYANEQFF. The chain uses TRBV12-3 or TRBV12-4 and TRBJ2-1; D not certain. CDR3 length: 15 amino acids. Trimming shortened V by 1 base and J by 7 bases, and 14 bases separated the two germline ends.

This clonotype has more than one count but fewer than ten. The chain is built from TRBV6-2 or TRBV6-3 and TRBJ1-5; D unresolved. The CDR3 covers 14 residues. V was clipped by 6 bases and J by 3 bases, with 12 bases between them. CDR1 and CDR2 (germline): MNHEY, SVGEGT. As DNA, the CDR3 is TGTGCCAGCAGGCGATTCTTGATCAATCAGCCCCAGCATTTT. Translation gives CASRRFLINQPQHF.

This clonotype has a handful of counts. The J gene is TRBJ2-1, the V gene TRBV7-2, with 7 nucleotides matching TRBD2. The germline CDR1 and CDR2 sequences are SGHTA and FQGNSA. The V and J ends lost 3 bases and 3 bases, in that order; junction bases with no gene match: 11. This CDR3 is built from 17 residues. This CDR3 reads CASSFAHGAGIYNEQFF. The CDR3 DNA is TGTGCCAGCAGCTTCGCCCATGGAGCGGGGATCTACAATGAGCAGTTCTTC.

The chain recombines TRBV7-9 with TRBJ2-5, with 13 bases fitting TRBD2. CDR1 and CDR2 from the germline V gene are SEHNR and FQNEAQ (reference sequence). This CDR3 has 15 amino acids. J was trimmed by 3 bases and V by 5 bases; bases with no gene match: 3. Written as DNA, the CDR3 is TGTGCCAGCAGCCCCGGGACTAGCGGGGAAGAGACCCAGTACTTC. Residues: CASSPGTSGEETQYF. The full variable domain, with the rest looked up from reference TRBV7-9 and TRBJ2-5, is DTGVSQNPRHKITKRGQNVTFRCDPISEHNRLYWYRQTLGQGPEFLTYFQNEAQLEKSRLLSDRFSAERPKGSFSTLEIQRTEQGDSAMYLCASSPGTSGEETQYFGPGTRLLVL.

V gene TRBV5-5 combines with J gene TRBJ2-7, with D possibly matching TRBD1 (5 bases). The CDR3 totals 15 residues. V dropped 1 base and J dropped 0 bases, with 11 bases sitting between them. The germline CDR1 and CDR2 sequences are SGHKS and YYEKEE (reference sequence). DNA for the CDR3: TGTGCCAGCAGCTTGTGGGGAACAGGCTCCTACGAGCAGTACTTC. Encoded protein: CASSLWGTGSYEQYF.

This sequence joins TRBV7-9 and TRBJ1-6, with a possible D match to TRBD1 (6 bases). V gave up 8 bases and J gave up 3 bases, with 8 bases separating them. The CDR3 consists of 13 residues. The germline CDR1 and CDR2 sequences are SEHNR and FQNEAQ (reference sequence). In DNA, the CDR3 is TGTGCCAGCCACAGGGACTATAATTCACCCCTCCACTTT. It translates to CASHRDYNSPLHF.

The DNA for the CDR3 is TGTGCCAGCAGCCCAGCGGGACAGGAGAGCAATCAGCCCCAGCATTTT. Translating it yields CASSPAGQESNQPQHF. The chain carries TRBV7-9 and TRBJ1-5, with 8 bases fitting TRBD1. Germline assignment: CDR1 SEHNR and CDR2 FQNEAQ (reference sequence). The CDR3 extends over 16 amino acids. Germline trimming cut 5 bases from V and 1 base from J; bases unmatched to any gene: 7.

This clonotype was detected once. This chain links TRBV10-3 with TRBJ2-1; TRBD2 matches at 8 bases. The length of the CDR3 is 15 residues. From germline, CDR1 is ENHRY and CDR2 SYGVKD. V gave up 3 bases and J gave up 4 bases; unmatched junction bases: 5. The CDR3 DNA reads as TGTGCCATCAGTGACGGGGGGGCCCAATACAATGAGCAGTTCTTC. This encodes CAISDGGAQYNEQFF.

This clonotype came up many times. Compared with germline, one end of the junction differs, possibly owing to a read error. CDR3 amino acids: CASSFDSYNEQFF. The DNA of the CDR3 is TGTGCCAGCAGTTTCGACAGCTACAATGAGCAGTTCTTC. This chain uses TRBV5-1 with TRBJ2-1, with D tentatively TRBD1 (5 bases). Germline V gene sequence: CDR1 SGHRS, CDR2 YFSETQ. This CDR3 region has 13 residues. The full variable domain, its missing parts supplied by reference TRBV5-1 and TRBJ2-1, is KAGVTQTPRYLIKTRGQQVTLSCSPISGHRSVSWYQQTPGQGLQFLFEYFSETQRNKGNFPGRFSGRQFSNSRSEMNVSTLELGDSALYLCASSFDSYNEQFFGPGTRLTVL.

The chain carries TRBV20-1 and TRBJ1-4; D gene ambiguous. The V gene lost 2 bases and the J gene lost 6 bases, with 10 bases spanning the gap. This CDR3 is built from 13 residues. CDR1 and CDR2 (germline): DFQATT, SNEGSKA (reference sequence). The CDR3 nucleotides read TGCAGTGCTAGACAGAGTACCGATGAAAAACTGTTTTTT. It specifies CSARQSTDEKLFF.

In the case of this clonotype: The DNA is omitted, as the CDR3 cannot be located on it reliably, and the CDR3 follows TCRdb's listing. The chain employs TRBV7-9 and TRBJ2-7; the table's D call TRBD2 went unverified against the DNA. The CDR3 is 14 amino acids in total, end residues counted. CDR1 is SEHNR, CDR2 FQNEAQ, per germline (reference sequence). The CDR3 sequence is CASTSGGPTYEQYF.

Concerning this clonotype: Relative to the germline gene, one junction end is altered; a read error may explain this. The chain combines TRBV7-2 with TRBJ2-5; 8 bases fit TRBD1. The CDR3 runs to 15 residues. Germline lookup yields CDR1 SGHTA and CDR2 FQGNSA. Written as DNA, the CDR3 is TGTGCCAGCAGCTTCAGGACAGGGATGGGGGAGAACCAGTACTTC. Protein sequence: CASSFRTGMGENQYF.

The V and J genes are TRBV20-1 and TRBJ1-1; tentatively, D is TRBD1 (6 bases). Deletions cut 6 bases from V and 1 base from J, with 21 bases between. This CDR3 spans 16 amino acids. In germline, CDR1 is DFQATT, CDR2 SNEGSKA (reference sequence). In DNA form, the CDR3 reads TGCAGTGCCCTCGAATGGGGGGGCGATTGGAACACTGAAGCTTTCTTT. Translating gives CSALEWGGDWNTEAFF.

The genes are TRBV5-5 and TRBJ1-5; D gene unclear. CDR1 SGHKS and CDR2 YYEKEE come from the germline V gene (reference sequence). The length of the CDR3 is 16 residues. Trimming shortened V by 0 bases and J by 0 bases, and 10 bases separated the two germline ends. The CDR3 reads CASSLGAPYSNQPQHF. CDR3 DNA sequence: TGTGCCAGCAGCTTGGGGGCACCGTATAGCAATCAGCCCCAGCATTTT.

The rearrangement uses TRBV7-9 and TRBJ2-3; TRBD2 matches 7 bases. CDR1 is SEHNR, CDR2 FQNEAQ, per germline (reference sequence). This CDR3 comprises 16 residues. Trimming at V came to 2 bases and at J to 0 bases, leaving 5 bases not matched to a gene. CDR3 in amino acids: CASSLQSGTSTDTQYF. The DNA of the CDR3 is TGTGCCAGCAGCTTACAAAGCGGGACTAGCACAGATACGCAGTATTTT. Looking up the rest from reference TRBV7-9 and TRBJ2-3 gives the full variable domain: DTGVSQNPRHKITKRGQNVTFRCDPISEHNRLYWYRQTLGQGPEFLTYFQNEAQLEKSRLLSDRFSAERPKGSFSTLEIQRTEQGDSAMYLCASSLQSGTSTDTQYFGPGTRLTVL.